This TCR beta chain was recovered during a study of shared clonotypes between healthy human individuals (dated by TCRdb to about 2020). Background for the entire study: The cohort included three men and two women between 18 and 49 years of age. For each donor, CD4 naive and CD4 memory were each given three plates, CD8 naive was given two plates, and CD8 memory was given one plate. To estimate repertoire size and how much clonotype sharing occurs between individuals, the study deeply sequenced the blood TCR repertoires of about five healthy adults. Different laboratories and diverse techniques were used to prepare libraries and sequence TCR repertoires, to increase sequencing depth and limit assay-specific biases. Leukapheresis yielded between about 0.94 and 8.9 billion PBMCs per donor. Findings and caveats that apply to the study as a whole: Pairwise subsampling indicated that sequencing depth was expected to affect the degree of clonotype sharing among donors. The small number of donors limited the genetic and exposure-history diversity represented. When a few donors were compared, the shared fraction of clonotypes was around 5% for naive CD4, approximately 3.3% for naive CD8, roughly 2.5% for memory CD4, and less than 0.5% for memory CD8. Higher generation probabilities were observed for clonotypes shared by all four sorted-subset donors than for non-shared clonotypes. Only blood was sampled, and tissue TCR repertoires likely differ from those in blood. Incomplete sequencing was indicated by rarefaction of sorted-subset datasets, despite the large sequencing depth. Naive subsets generally had larger estimated clonotype richness than memory subsets.

The donors were healthy, HIV-negative adults who had no recently reported acute infections or vaccinations. Every donor was a Caucasian adult living in Nashville, Tennessee, USA. CD4+ T cells were enriched by magnetic negative selection; naive cells were then positively selected on CD45RA, and the negative fraction formed the memory subset. Blood was obtained by leukapheresis, after which PBMCs were separated by Ficoll-Histopaque density gradient centrifugation and cryopreserved in liquid nitrogen vapor phase. Analytical flow cytometry was used to check the purity and quantity of each magnetically sorted T cell population. Genomic DNA was isolated from every sorted fraction and measured by UV absorbance on a Nanodrop 2000c. Spanning cysteine to phenylalanine, the CDR3 consists of 10 amino acids. Only the CDR3 DNA stays, 30 bases, in frame from base 1. Looking up the germline V gene (reference sequence) yields CDR1 GTSNPN and CDR2 SVGIG. V and J lose 4 bases and 10 bases, and a span of 8 bases separates them.

TCR CDR3 regions were amplified from genomic DNA by multiplex PCR using the deep immunoSEQ assay. For each cell subset, the extracted genomic DNA was distributed evenly across all wells of several immunoSEQ 96-well plates, and each plate served as one replicate. For sorted subsets, 150 to 250 ng genomic DNA, equal to about 30,000 T cell genomes, was loaded into each replicate PCR. Purified libraries were quantified with a Qubit 3.0 fluorometer, sized on a Bioanalyzer 2100, and re-quantified with the KAPA Library Quantification kit. Every immunoSEQ 96-well plate was sequenced on a separate single-read 150-cycle Illumina NextSeq 550 flow cell. The authors' analysis ran thus. Because the immunoSEQ output held only junctional sequences and lacked quality scores, the filtering could not match the filtering applied to full-length reads. To assign V/J genes and CDR3, sequences were annotated against IMGT germline references using PyIR, a Python wrapper for IgBLAST v1.9. Reads were removed for weak V/J assignments (E-value above 1e-6), missing CDR3, stop codons, out-of-frame junctions, or ambiguous translated residues. A V3J clonotype was defined by an identical inferred V gene, J gene, and CDR3 amino acid sequence. To compute the percentage overlap between repertoires, the number of shared unique clonotypes was divided by the size of the smaller repertoire. Repertoire richness was assessed with RTK rarefaction, the Chao1 estimator, and Recon v2.1 estimates of unobserved clonotypes. Generation probabilities for all TCRbeta clonotypes obtained by the gDNA method from a handful of donors were computed using OLGA. This is the immuneACCESS table as TCRdb keeps it, with only in-frame sequences that have V and J called. A part of the clones is gone; compared with another copy, unresolved V genes explain less than half, and the rest is unexplained. V, J and clone size are taken as reported in that table, and D and trimming were inferred from the DNA itself. This sample is represented by around 1.4 million clones; roughly 98.5% of them were singletons. The ten largest clonotypes hold roughly 0.35% of the sample.

For this clone: Its antigen remains undetermined. It has no much larger one-base neighbor in the sample; base qualities were not kept.

The TCR sequence derives from a man aged 25-45 years in good health. Sequencing was done on a sample of naive CD4+ T cells sorted from blood. The meaning of the sample's cell subset or site label: CD45RA+ positively selected. The rearranged chain carries TRBV30 and TRBJ2-1; the D segment could be TRBD1, given 5 matching bases. The DNA reads as follows: TGTGCCTGGACAGGGAAGGAGCAGTTCTTC. This codes for CAWTGKEQFF.